The 3 T cell receptor beta chains reported below all come from one sample, sequenced in a study of T cell responses to AZD1222 COVID-19 vaccine. The data were produced by immunoSEQ multiplex PCR, yet TCRdb's version contains in-frame clones alone and is incomplete. The sample consists of about 120,000 clones, more than 85% of them appearing once. Here the sequenced sample was peripheral blood, taken on day 0 of AZD1222 vaccination. The origin of the receptors is an adult in good health.

J is TRBJ2-7 and V is TRBV12-3 or TRBV12-4; weak D call: TRBD1 (5 bases). V gave up 2 bases and J gave up 5 bases, with 7 bases separating them. This CDR3 spans 12 amino acids. DNA of the CDR3: TGTGCCAGCAGTTTAAGGGGCAACGAGCAGTACTTC. Its protein product is CASSLRGNEQYF.

V and J are TRBV5-1 and TRBJ1-2; possible D gene TRBD1, 5 bases. This CDR3 is 12 amino acids long. Trimming took 5 bases from V and 6 from J, leaving 11 bases between them. Germline loops: CDR1 SGHRS, CDR2 YFSETQ. The CDR3 DNA reads as TGCGCCAGCAGTAGAGGGGAGAATGGCTACACCTTC. Amino acids: CASSRGENGYTF.

The V call is TRBV19, the J call TRBJ1-2; possibly TRBD1 for D (5 bases). This CDR3 has 14 amino acids. The V gene lost 2 bases and the J gene lost 4 bases, with 11 bases spanning the gap. The germline V gene has CDR1 LNHDA and CDR2 SQIVND (reference sequence). CDR3 sequence (DNA): TGTGCCAGTAGTATACAGGGAGGAGGCTATGGCTACACCTTC. It yields the protein CASSIQGGGYGYTF.